The 20 T cell receptor beta chains below were found in one sample sequenced in a study of T cells in localized non-small cell lung cancer. The assay was immunoSEQ multiplex PCR, and TCRdb's table has in-frame clones only and misses some. This sample has around 91,000 clones, with 80% to 90% found just once. Sequencing used peripheral blood, obtained before any cancer treatment. The receptors originated from a man between 40 and 69 years old with stage I squamous cell lung carcinoma.

The J gene is TRBJ2-3, the V gene TRBV7-8; TRBD1 matches 8 bases. There are 16 residues in the CDR3. The germline gives CDR1 SGHVS, CDR2 FQNEAQ. Trimming at V came to 6 bases and at J to 1 base, leaving 9 bases not matched to a gene. CDR3 nucleotides: TGTGCCAGCAGTTTGCACAGGGGGAAAGGCACAGATACGCAGTATTTT. Translation gives CASSLHRGKGTDTQYF.

The rearrangement uses TRBV7-8 and TRBJ1-1; maybe TRBD1 (5 bases). The CDR3 has 13 amino acids. Looked up from germline, CDR1 is SGHVS and CDR2 is FQNEAQ. V was clipped by 3 bases and J by 3 bases, with 8 bases between them. CDR3 nucleotide sequence: TGTGCCAGCAGCTTTCAGGGCGACACTGAAGCTTTCTTT. Translated, it gives CASSFQGDTEAFF.

This clone was seen just once. The J gene is TRBJ1-2, the V gene TRBV29-1, with 8 bases that match TRBD1. Unmatched junction bases numbered 10, after V lost 5 bases and J lost 2 bases. This CDR3 comprises 15 residues. The germline CDR1 and CDR2 sequences are SQVTM and ANQGSEA. This chain's CDR3 is CSVKKDRGYNYGYTF. The CDR3 bases are TGCAGCGTTAAAAAAGACAGGGGCTACAACTATGGCTACACCTTC.

The CDR3 coding sequence is TGTGCCAGCAGCTTCTCAAGGGGGAGTGAAAAACTGTTTTTT. Translated: CASSFSRGSEKLFF. V and J are TRBV7-9 and TRBJ1-4, with D possibly TRBD1 on 6 matching bases. This CDR3 spans 14 amino acids. Germline-derived CDR1 and CDR2 are SEHNR and FQNEAQ (reference sequence). V was pared by 3 bases and J by 7 bases, with 12 bases between.

The chain uses TRBV7-2 and TRBJ1-1, with no clear D. Deletions cut 5 bases from V and 0 bases from J, with 13 bases between. From germline, CDR1 is SGHTA and CDR2 FQGNSA. CDR3 length equals 15 residues. The CDR3 DNA sequence: TGTGCCAGCAGCCCCCGGCAGACCCTGAACACTGAAGCTTTCTTT. Translated, it gives CASSPRQTLNTEAFF.

The chain links TRBV19 to TRBJ1-2; TRBD1 might be the D (5 bases). The germline CDR1 and CDR2 sequences are LNHDA and SQIVND (reference sequence). The CDR3 loop spans 13 amino acids. V was pared by 7 bases and J by 8 bases, with 17 bases between. The CDR3 reads CASNPGRTPGYTF. The CDR3 DNA is TGTGCCAGTAATCCGGGACGGACGCCAGGCTACACCTTC.

The V call is TRBV5-4, the J call TRBJ1-6; D possibly corresponds to TRBD1 (5 bases). Trimming left V 4 bases short and J 7 bases short, with 15 bases between. The CDR3 sequence is 15 residues long. Germline V lookup: CDR1 SGHNT, CDR2 YYREEE (reference sequence). This CDR3 reads CASSPVPWGNSPLHF. The CDR3 DNA is TGTGCCAGCAGCCCCGTGCCATGGGGGAATTCACCCCTCCACTTT.

This clone was seen more than once but under ten times. The gene calls are TRBV6-6 and TRBJ1-2; 10 bases are shared with TRBD1. CDR1 is MNHNY, CDR2 SVGAGI, per germline (reference sequence). The junction had 5 bases not matched to a gene; V was cut back by 7 bases and J by 3 bases. This CDR3 has 14 amino acids. CDR3 bases: TGTGCCAGCAAGGACAGGGGGAAGGACTATGGCTACACCTTC. Amino acids: CASKDRGKDYGYTF.

This clone was seen just once. V is TRBV20-1 and J is TRBJ1-2; D gene uncertain. V was clipped by 6 bases and J by 4 bases, with 9 bases between them. The CDR3 runs 11 residues. Germline-derived CDR1 and CDR2 are DFQATT and SNEGSKA (reference sequence). The CDR3 sequence is CSAHLGYGYTF. The CDR3 region has the DNA TGCAGTGCGCACCTGGGCTATGGCTACACCTTC.

V usage is TRBV27 and J usage is TRBJ2-7; 8 nucleotides match TRBD2. The CDR3 extends over 15 amino acids. Per the germline V gene, CDR1 is MNHEY and CDR2 is SMNVEV (reference sequence). J lost 7 bases, V lost 5 bases, and 13 bases had no gene match. The CDR3 is CASSQQRGGLGEQYF. Written as DNA, the CDR3 is TGTGCCAGCAGTCAACAACGGGGGGGCTTGGGGGAGCAGTACTTC.

This clone was seen just once. The chain carries TRBV28 and TRBJ2-5; D possibly corresponds to TRBD1 (6 bases). Per the germline V gene, CDR1 is MDHEN and CDR2 is SYDVKM. V was cut by 5 bases and J by 5 bases, with 21 bases left in between. The CDR3 has 16 amino acids. The CDR3 loop is CASSTGTQKPRETQYF. As DNA, the CDR3 is TGTGCCAGCAGTACCGGGACACAAAAACCCAGGGAGACCCAGTACTTC.

V usage is TRBV15 and J usage is TRBJ1-1; the D gene is possibly TRBD1 (6 bases). Germline V lookup: CDR1 LNHNV, CDR2 YYDKDF (reference sequence). V was trimmed by 4 bases and J by 1 base, leaving 7 bases between them. The CDR3 has 13 amino acids. CDR3 sequence reads: CATSMDRNTEAFF. The CDR3 bases are TGTGCCACCAGCATGGACAGGAACACTGAAGCTTTCTTT.

The CDR3 DNA sequence: TGTGCCAGCGGGACTAGCAGGTTGGGCAATGAGCAGTTCTTC. Its translation is CASGTSRLGNEQFF. This sequence joins TRBV2 and TRBJ2-1; 9 nucleotides agree with TRBD2. Per the germline V gene, CDR1 is SNHLY and CDR2 is FYNNEI. CDR3 length: 14 residues. After removal of 8 bases from V and 6 bases from J, the junction contained 8 bases not matched to a gene.

The rearrangement uses TRBV5-1 and TRBJ1-5, with D uncertain. The CDR3 loop spans 15 amino acids. The germline CDR1 and CDR2 sequences are SGHRS and YFSETQ. V was shortened by 0 bases and J by 5 bases, with 12 bases between the two germline ends. The CDR3 DNA sequence: TGCGCCAGCAGCTTGGGTCAAGGGCCCCATCAGCCCCAGCATTTT. Translation gives CASSLGQGPHQPQHF.

The rearrangement uses TRBV4-3 and TRBJ1-1; possible D gene TRBD1, 5 bases. Germline CDR1 reads LGHNA; CDR2 reads YSLEER. The CDR3 totals 13 residues. Trimming removed 5 bases from V and 3 bases from J, with 10 bases in between. The CDR3 nucleotides are TGCGCCAGCAGCAACAGGTGGGACACTGAAGCTTTCTTT. This codes for CASSNRWDTEAFF.

The chain couples TRBV19 to TRBJ1-1; D remains ambiguous. The CDR3 covers 14 residues. V was trimmed by 1 base and J by 5 bases, leaving 11 bases between them. Per germline, CDR1 LNHDA and CDR2 SQIVND (reference sequence). CDR3 nucleotide sequence: TGTGCCAGTAGTATAGGGGCCGGCAAAACTGAAGCTTTCTTT. This encodes CASSIGAGKTEAFF. Variable domain in full (rest from reference TRBV19 and TRBJ1-1): DGGITQSPKYLFRKEGQNVTLSCEQNLNHDAMYWYRQDPGQGLRLIYYSQIVNDFQKGDIAEGYSVSREKKESFPLTVTSAQKNPTAFYLCASSIGAGKTEAFFGQGTRLTVV.

A few counts support this clone. This chain joins TRBV29-1 and TRBJ1-1; no reliable D call. This CDR3 spans 12 amino acids. V was trimmed by 3 bases and J by 5 bases, leaving 10 bases between them. Germline V gives CDR1 SQVTM, CDR2 ANQGSEA. The CDR3 spells CSVDTLGTEAFF. The CDR3 nucleotides are TGCAGCGTTGACACCCTTGGGACTGAAGCTTTCTTT.

This rearrangement joins TRBV18 to TRBJ1-2; D ambiguous. Trimming removed 0 bases from V and 3 bases from J, with 8 bases in between. Germline assignment: CDR1 KGHSH and CDR2 LQKENI. This CDR3 region has 14 residues. CDR3 sequence reads: CASSPPVGDYGYTF. The CDR3 coding sequence is TGTGCCAGCTCACCACCGGTCGGAGACTATGGCTACACCTTC.

J is TRBJ2-2 and V is TRBV27; 12 positions match TRBD1. This CDR3 has 16 residues. CDR1 MNHEY and CDR2 SMNVEV come from the germline V gene (reference sequence). V shed 5 bases, J shed 5 bases, and the junction held 6 bases outside the gene matches. For the CDR3, the DNA is TGTGCCAGCAGTGGTTGGGACAGGGGGCGGACCGGGGAGCTGTTTTTT. Protein sequence: CASSGWDRGRTGELFF.

The chain employs TRBV13 and TRBJ1-1, with TRBD1 as a possible D gene (5 bases). The V end lost 3 bases, the J end lost 4 bases, and 12 bases lay between the germline ends. CDR1 is PRHDT, CDR2 FYEKMQ, per germline (reference sequence). CDR3 length: 14 residues. The CDR3 DNA reads as TGTGCCAGCAGCTTTTCAGGGTGGGGCACTGAAGCTTTCTTT. Residues: CASSFSGWGTEAFF.